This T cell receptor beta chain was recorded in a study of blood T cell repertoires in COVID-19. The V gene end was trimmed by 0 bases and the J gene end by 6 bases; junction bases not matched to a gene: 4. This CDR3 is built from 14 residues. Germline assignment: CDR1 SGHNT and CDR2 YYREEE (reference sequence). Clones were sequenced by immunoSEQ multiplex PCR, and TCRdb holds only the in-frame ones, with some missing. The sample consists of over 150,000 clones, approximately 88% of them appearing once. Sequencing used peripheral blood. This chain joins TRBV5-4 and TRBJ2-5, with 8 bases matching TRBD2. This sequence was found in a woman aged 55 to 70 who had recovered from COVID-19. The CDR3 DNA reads TGTGCCAGCAGCTTGGAGACTAGCGTACAGACCCAGTACTTC. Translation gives CASSLETSVQTQYF.